The T cell receptor (beta chain) described here comes from a study of shared clonotypes between healthy human individuals. Across the study: Researchers drew samples from a couple of women and three men aged 18 to 49.

Germline V lookup: CDR1 WSHSY, CDR2 SAAADI. This CDR3 is built from 17 residues. V lost 2 bases, J lost 2 bases, and 5 bases stayed unmatched. Sequencing used immunoSEQ multiplex PCR; TCRdb keeps in-frame clones, though not all of them. The top ten hold about 0.059% of the sample, which has more than 500,000 clones, 95% to 97% seen once. Memory CD4+ cells were the fraction left after CD45RA+ naive selection. This TCR came from a woman aged 25 to 39 in good health. The V gene is TRBV10-2, the J gene TRBJ2-1, with 11 bases aligning to TRBD2. Sequenced: naive CD4+ T cells sorted from blood. Subset denoted: CD45RA+ positively selected. The CDR3 spells CASSEGLAGVTYNEQFF. CDR3 bases: TGCGCCAGCAGTGAGGGACTAGCGGGTGTCACCTACAATGAGCAGTTCTTC.